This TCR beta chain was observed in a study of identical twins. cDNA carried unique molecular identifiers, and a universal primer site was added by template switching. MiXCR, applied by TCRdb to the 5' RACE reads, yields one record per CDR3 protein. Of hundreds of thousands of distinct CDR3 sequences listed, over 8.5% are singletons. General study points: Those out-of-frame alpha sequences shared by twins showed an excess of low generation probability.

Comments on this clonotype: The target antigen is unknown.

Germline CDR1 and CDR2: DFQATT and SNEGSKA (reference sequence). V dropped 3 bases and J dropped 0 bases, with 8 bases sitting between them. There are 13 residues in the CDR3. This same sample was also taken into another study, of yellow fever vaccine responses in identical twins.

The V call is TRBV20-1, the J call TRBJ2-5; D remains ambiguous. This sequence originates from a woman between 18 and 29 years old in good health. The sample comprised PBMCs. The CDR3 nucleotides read TGCAGTGCTAGGGCACCGTACCAAGAGACCCAGTACTTC. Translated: CSARAPYQETQYF.